The 6 T cell receptor beta chains below were found in one sample sequenced in a study of cytomegalovirus exposure and HLA in healthy donors. Profiling relied on immunoSEQ multiplex PCR, and the TCRdb table lists in-frame clones only, not all of them. Found here are some 200,000 clones, about 86% of them singletons; the top ten hold 2.8%. Sequencing was done on a sample of PBMCs. Receptors originate from a woman under 30 in good health and CMV-seropositive.

The chain links TRBV4-1 to TRBJ1-5; D not certain. Trimming took off 1 base at V and 8 bases at J, with 9 bases between the two ends. Germline loops: CDR1 MGHRA, CDR2 YSYEKL. The CDR3 runs to 13 residues. CDR3 nucleotide sequence: TGCGCCAGCAGCCAAGTACGGGGAGAGCCCCAGCATTTT. Amino acid sequence: CASSQVRGEPQHF.

In its sample, this clone was seen a few times. This chain uses TRBV7-9 with TRBJ2-7; D may be TRBD2 (7 bases). CDR1 and CDR2 from the germline V gene are SEHNR and FQNEAQ (reference sequence). Trimming took off 5 bases at V and 7 bases at J, with 12 bases between the two ends. The CDR3 extends over 12 amino acids. CDR3 sequence reads: CASSPGGFEQYF. The DNA of the CDR3 is TGTGCCAGCAGCCCGGGGGGCTTTGAGCAGTACTTC.

The chain uses TRBV5-4 and TRBJ2-5, with 9 bases matching TRBD1. There are 16 residues in the CDR3. V gave up 4 bases and J gave up 5 bases; unmatched junction bases: 12. Per the germline V gene, CDR1 is SGHNT and CDR2 is YYREEE (reference sequence). CDR3 in amino acids: CASSLTDRGSLETQYF. For the CDR3, the DNA is TGTGCCAGCAGCCTAACGGACAGGGGTAGTCTTGAGACCCAGTACTTC. Together with reference TRBV5-4 and TRBJ2-5, the CDR3 gives the full variable domain: ETGVTQSPTHLIKTRGQQVTLRCSSQSGHNTVSWYQQALGQGPQFIFQYYREEENGRGNFPPRFSGLQFPNYSSELNVNALELDDSALYLCASSLTDRGSLETQYFGPGTRLLVL.

The chain joins TRBV2 to TRBJ1-2, with 8 bases that match TRBD1. V was clipped by 1 base and J by 7 bases; unmatched bases: 8. The CDR3 is 15 residues long. CDR1 and CDR2 (germline): SNHLY, FYNNEI. The CDR3, as DNA: TGTGCCAGCAGTGAAGTAGCGACAGGGGAGGGTGGCTACACCTTC. It is translated as CASSEVATGEGGYTF.

This chain connects TRBV27 to TRBJ1-4; D gene ambiguous. The CDR3 contains 15 residues. V dropped 6 bases and J dropped 3 bases, with 14 bases sitting between them. The germline CDR1 and CDR2 sequences are MNHEY and SMNVEV (reference sequence). CDR3 residues: CASSPVPSANEKLFF. DNA for the CDR3: TGTGCCAGCAGCCCCGTCCCGTCGGCTAATGAAAAACTGTTTTTT.

This rearrangement joins TRBV7-8 to TRBJ1-5; no definite D call. V gave up 6 bases and J gave up 0 bases, with 18 bases separating them. Germline V gives CDR1 SGHVS, CDR2 FQNEAQ. This CDR3 is built from 17 residues. The CDR3 coding sequence is TGTGCCAGCAGGGCGAGCATGGGCGTAAATAGCAATCAGCCCCAGCATTTT. Translating gives CASRASMGVNSNQPQHF.